The clone carrying this T cell receptor beta chain has just a few counts. Germline V gene lookup returns CDR1 SEHNR and CDR2 FQNEAQ (reference sequence). The CDR3 extends over 15 amino acids. Trimming left V 4 bases short and J 6 bases short, with 16 bases between. This specimen comes from a study of response to subunit inactivated influenza vaccine. TCRdb re-derived calls from the RT-PCR reads in MiXCR, one entry per CDR3 protein. The sample gives hundreds of thousands of distinct CDR3 sequences, 18% of which show up once; approximately 10% is in the top ten. The chain recombines TRBV7-9 with TRBJ2-1; TRBD2 is a possible D gene (5 bases). The origin of this receptor is a man in his fifties who received an inactivated influenza vaccine. The sample consisted of PBMCs from blood, taken 5 to 6 days after vaccination. Written as DNA, the CDR3 is TGTGCCAGCAGCTCGTGGGGAGTTGAGGTCAATGAGCAGTTCTTC. Protein sequence: CASSSWGVEVNEQFF.